The rows below give T cell receptor beta chains drawn from one sample of a study of control samples from healthy donors and cancer patients. Repertoires were generated with immunoSEQ multiplex PCR, while TCRdb's copy carries only in-frame clones and drops some. This table has approximately 68,000 clones, nearly 85% appearing once. Sequenced input: blood. These receptors all stem from a man in his sixties in good health. Both conserved end residues are part of each CDR3. The size of a clone is reported for some rows only, either as once, few or many, or as a class for expanded clones.

v_call,clone_size,j_call,cdr3_aa
TRBV21-1,NA,TRBJ2-5,CASGLDPGGEKETQYF
TRBV29-1,NA,TRBJ2-7,CSVGLGDEQYF
TRBV4-3,NA,TRBJ2-2,CASSQDWGRRSHKGELFF
TRBV18,NA,TRBJ2-2,CASSPLGQGGTGELFF
TRBV28,NA,TRBJ1-2,CASSDGNYGYTF
TRBV4-2,NA,TRBJ1-3,CASSQVTGGGNTIYF
TRBV2,NA,TRBJ2-7,CASTKEAGYEQYF
TRBV11-2,NA,TRBJ2-5,CASSQGDRETQYF
TRBV7-9,NA,TRBJ1-2,CASSQGGGGYTF
TRBV19,NA,TRBJ1-5,CASSTGTSSNQPQHF
TRBV30,NA,TRBJ1-6,CAWSTLDSPLHF
TRBV6-1,NA,TRBJ1-4,CASSEPTGREKLFF
TRBV27,NA,TRBJ1-5,CASSFWGRNQPQHF
TRBV6-6,NA,TRBJ1-1,CASSYMGNTEAFF
TRBV27,NA,TRBJ2-7,CASSLFSSGSLYEQYF
TRBV7-2,NA,TRBJ2-2,CASSLVKVPGELFF
TRBV7-6,NA,TRBJ2-2,CASSSGVAGPGAGELFF
TRBV4-3,once,TRBJ1-2,CASSQAPGQGAYGYTF
TRBV9,NA,TRBJ1-2,CASSVEVQPVANYGYTF
TRBV3-1/TRBV3-2,NA,TRBJ2-5,CASSPRVVRAGYQETQYF
TRBV25-1,NA,TRBJ2-3,CASSEANWGDTQYF
TRBV18,few,TRBJ1-3,CASSLDRFSGNTIYF
TRBV6-2/TRBV6-3,NA,TRBJ1-5,CASSYSTKPQHF
TRBV28,NA,TRBJ2-5,CASRGLAVKETQYF